This record looks at one TCR beta chain sequence and its context. The antigen is unknown. The data stem from a study of cytomegalovirus exposure and HLA in healthy donors. The overall study: In a later analysis, the 130 or so validation repertoires were reported to have used the same platform as the roughly 610 first-cohort repertoires. Study-level findings and limits: For cytomegalovirus status, the classifier reportedly gave diagnoses with high specificity and sensitivity. The TCR clusters that emerged in the first cohort tended, a later analysis found, to co-occur in the 120 or so validation repertoires.

Clones were read by immunoSEQ multiplex PCR, and TCRdb kept only the in-frame ones, dropping some. The sample lists about 130,000 clones, around nine tenths occurring once. V shed 5 bases and J shed 1 base, with 11 bases lying between them. The CDR3 is made up of 14 amino acids. Germline V gene sequence: CDR1 MGHDK, CDR2 SYGVNS. This clonotype was obtained from a man younger than 40 in good health and CMV-seronegative. The chain links TRBV25-1 to TRBJ1-1; D uncertain. The material sequenced was PBMCs. CDR3 region: CASSLAGSNTEAFF. CDR3 bases: TGTGCCAGCAGTTTGGCAGGATCGAACACTGAAGCTTTCTTT.